This T cell receptor (beta chain) was identified in a study of cytomegalovirus exposure and HLA in healthy donors. The CDR3 sequence is 16 residues long. The germline CDR1 and CDR2 sequences are SGHNT and YENEEA. V dropped 2 bases and J dropped 2; count of bases not matched to a gene: 5. A multiplex PCR was run with 60 Vbeta primers and 13 Jbeta primers. Generated by immunoSEQ multiplex PCR, the TCRdb table keeps only in-frame clones and is missing some. The top ten hold 1.3% of the sample, which has some 150,000 clones, about 80% seen once. The TCR comes from a woman between 45 and 60 years old in good health and CMV-seronegative. The chain has TRBV11-3 and TRBJ2-3, with 9 bases identical to TRBD2. The source material was PBMCs. Here the CDR3 reads CASSLRGGGATDTQYF. As DNA, the CDR3 is TGTGCCAGCAGCTTACGGGGCGGGGGGGCCACAGATACGCAGTATTTT.